This T cell receptor beta chain was sequenced in a study of early T cells in non-severe SARS-CoV-2 infection. MiXCR was run by TCRdb on the 5' RACE reads, yielding one entry per CDR3 protein. The repertoire holds around 20,000 distinct CDR3 sequences, with more than 4% as singletons. The length of the CDR3 is 17 residues. V gave up 3 bases and J gave up 4 bases; unmatched junction bases: 7. Germline loops: CDR1 KGHSH, CDR2 LQKENI. By its share, this clonotype is medium-sized. The genes are TRBV18 and TRBJ2-5, with TRBD2 matching 14 bases. The sequenced sample consisted of whole blood. This clonotype was sampled from an adult who was a healthcare worker with PCR-confirmed SARS-CoV-2 infection or an uninfected control (not recorded which). DNA of the CDR3: TGTGCCAGCTCACCGACTAGCGGGGGGGCCTTTGGAGAGACCCAGTACTTC. Its protein is CASSPTSGGAFGETQYF.